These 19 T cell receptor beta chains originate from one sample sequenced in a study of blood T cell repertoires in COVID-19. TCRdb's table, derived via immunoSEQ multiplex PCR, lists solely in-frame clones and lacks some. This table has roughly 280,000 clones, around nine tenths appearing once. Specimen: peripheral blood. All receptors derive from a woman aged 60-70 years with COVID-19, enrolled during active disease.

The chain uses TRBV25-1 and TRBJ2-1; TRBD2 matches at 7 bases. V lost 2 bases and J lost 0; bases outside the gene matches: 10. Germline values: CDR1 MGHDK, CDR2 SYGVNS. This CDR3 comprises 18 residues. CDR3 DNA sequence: TGTGCCAGCAGTGAAGACCGTGGGGGGGTGAGCTCCTACAATGAGCAGTTCTTC. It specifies CASSEDRGGVSSYNEQFF. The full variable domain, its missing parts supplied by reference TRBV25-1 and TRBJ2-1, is EADIYQTPRYLVIGTGKKITLECSQTMGHDKMYWYQQDPGMELHLIHYSYGVNSTEKGDLSSESTVSRIRTEHFPLTLESARPSHTSQYLCASSEDRGGVSSYNEQFFGPGTRLTVL.

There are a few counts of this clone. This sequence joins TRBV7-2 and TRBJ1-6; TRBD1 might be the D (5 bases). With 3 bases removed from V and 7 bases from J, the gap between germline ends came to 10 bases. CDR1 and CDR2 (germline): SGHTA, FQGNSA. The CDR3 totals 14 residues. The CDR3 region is CASSFREGNSPLHF. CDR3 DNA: TGTGCCAGCAGCTTCAGGGAGGGGAATTCACCCCTCCACTTT.

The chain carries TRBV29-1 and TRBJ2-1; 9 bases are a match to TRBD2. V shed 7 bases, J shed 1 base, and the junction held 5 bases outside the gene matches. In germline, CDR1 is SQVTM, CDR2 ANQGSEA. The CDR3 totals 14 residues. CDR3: CSAIAGASYNEQFF. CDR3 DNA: TGCAGCGCTATAGCGGGAGCGTCCTACAATGAGCAGTTCTTC.

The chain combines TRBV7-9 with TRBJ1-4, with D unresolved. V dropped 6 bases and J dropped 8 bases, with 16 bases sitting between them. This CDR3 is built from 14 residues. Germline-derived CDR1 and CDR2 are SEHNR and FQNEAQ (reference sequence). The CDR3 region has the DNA TGTGCCAGCAGACTAGGGCGCTGGGAGGAAAAACTGTTTTTT. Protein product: CASRLGRWEEKLFF.

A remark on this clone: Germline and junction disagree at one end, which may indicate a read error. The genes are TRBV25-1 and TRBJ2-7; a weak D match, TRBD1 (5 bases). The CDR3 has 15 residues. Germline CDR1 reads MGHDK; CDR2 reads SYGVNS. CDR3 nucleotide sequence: TGTGCCAGCAGTGTTCTTAGGACACCTACCTACGGGCAGTACTTC. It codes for CASSVLRTPTYGQYF.

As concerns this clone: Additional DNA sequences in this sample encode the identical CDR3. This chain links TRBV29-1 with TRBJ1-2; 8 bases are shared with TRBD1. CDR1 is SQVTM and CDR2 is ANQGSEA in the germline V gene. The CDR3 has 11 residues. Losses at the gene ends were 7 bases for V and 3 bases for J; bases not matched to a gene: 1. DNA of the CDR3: TGCAGCGCAGGGGGCGACTATGGCTACACCTTC. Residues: CSAGGDYGYTF.

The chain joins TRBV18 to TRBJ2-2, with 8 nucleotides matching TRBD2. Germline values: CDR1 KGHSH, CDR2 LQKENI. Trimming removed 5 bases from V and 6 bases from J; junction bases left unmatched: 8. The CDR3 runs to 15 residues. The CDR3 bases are TGTGCCAGCTCAATGGTCAGGACTAGCTCCGGGGAGCTGTTTTTT. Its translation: CASSMVRTSSGELFF.

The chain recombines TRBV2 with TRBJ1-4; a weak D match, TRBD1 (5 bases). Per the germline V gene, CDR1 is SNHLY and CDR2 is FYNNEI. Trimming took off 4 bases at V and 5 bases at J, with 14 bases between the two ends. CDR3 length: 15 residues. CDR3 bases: TGTGCCAGCAGTGCTCGGCCAGGGCAGAATGAAAAACTGTTTTTT. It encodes CASSARPGQNEKLFF.

The CDR3 loop is CASTPGTNQPQHF. In nucleotides, the CDR3 is TGTGCCAGCACCCCGGGGACTAATCAGCCCCAGCATTTT. The rearrangement joins TRBV12-3 or TRBV12-4 to TRBJ1-5, with D possibly matching TRBD1 (5 bases). The V end was cut by 7 bases, the J end by 4 bases, with 11 bases between. This CDR3 region has 13 residues.

The CDR3 DNA is TGTGCCAGCTCACCCGGGACTCGTCAGTCCAATGAGCAGTTCTTC. Translation: CASSPGTRQSNEQFF. The chain recombines TRBV18 with TRBJ2-1; tentative D call: TRBD2 (6 bases). The germline V gene has CDR1 KGHSH and CDR2 LQKENI. V gave up 3 bases and J gave up 6 bases, with 15 bases separating them. This CDR3 is built from 15 residues. Supplemented by reference TRBV18 and TRBJ2-1, the full variable domain reads NAGVMQNPRHLVRRRGQEARLRCSPMKGHSHVYWYRQLPEEGLKFMVYLQKENIIDESGMPKERFSAEFPKEGPSILRIQQVVRGDSAAYFCASSPGTRQSNEQFFGPGTRLTVL.

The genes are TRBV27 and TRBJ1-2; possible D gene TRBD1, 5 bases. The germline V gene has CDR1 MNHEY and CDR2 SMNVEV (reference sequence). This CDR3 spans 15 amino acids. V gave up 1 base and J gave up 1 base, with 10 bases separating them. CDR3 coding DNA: TGTGCCAGCAGTTTATGGGGCAGGGATAACTATGGCTACACCTTC. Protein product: CASSLWGRDNYGYTF.

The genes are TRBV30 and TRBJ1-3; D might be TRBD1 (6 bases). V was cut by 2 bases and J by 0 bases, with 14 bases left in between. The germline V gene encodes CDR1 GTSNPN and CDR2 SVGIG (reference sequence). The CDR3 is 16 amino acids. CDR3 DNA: TGTGCCTGGAGTACTGACAGGTCCCACTCTGGAAACACCATATATTTT. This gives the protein CAWSTDRSHSGNTIYF.

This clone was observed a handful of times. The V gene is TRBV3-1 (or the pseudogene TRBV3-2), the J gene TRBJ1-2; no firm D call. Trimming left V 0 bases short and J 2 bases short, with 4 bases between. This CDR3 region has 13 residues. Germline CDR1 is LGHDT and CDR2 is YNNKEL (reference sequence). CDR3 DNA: TGTGCCAGCAGCCAAGACCAGAACTATGGCTACACCTTC. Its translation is CASSQDQNYGYTF.

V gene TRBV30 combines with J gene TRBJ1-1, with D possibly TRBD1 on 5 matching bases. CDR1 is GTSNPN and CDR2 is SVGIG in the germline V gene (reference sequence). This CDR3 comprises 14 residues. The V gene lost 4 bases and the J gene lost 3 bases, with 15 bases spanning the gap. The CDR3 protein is CAWTDDRLYTEAFF. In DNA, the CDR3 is TGTGCCTGGACCGATGACAGACTTTACACTGAAGCTTTCTTT.

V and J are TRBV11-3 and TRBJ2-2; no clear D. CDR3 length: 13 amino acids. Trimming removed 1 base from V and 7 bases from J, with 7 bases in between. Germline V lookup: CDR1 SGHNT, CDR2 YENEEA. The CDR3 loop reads CASSLVPLGELFF. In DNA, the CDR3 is TGTGCCAGCAGCTTAGTCCCCCTCGGGGAGCTGTTTTTT.

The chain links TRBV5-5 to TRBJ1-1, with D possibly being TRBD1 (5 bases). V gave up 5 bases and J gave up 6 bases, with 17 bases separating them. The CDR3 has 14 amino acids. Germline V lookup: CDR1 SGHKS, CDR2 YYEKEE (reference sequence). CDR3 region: CASRDRVPGAEAFF. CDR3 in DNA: TGTGCCAGCAGAGACCGGGTCCCGGGGGCTGAAGCTTTCTTT.

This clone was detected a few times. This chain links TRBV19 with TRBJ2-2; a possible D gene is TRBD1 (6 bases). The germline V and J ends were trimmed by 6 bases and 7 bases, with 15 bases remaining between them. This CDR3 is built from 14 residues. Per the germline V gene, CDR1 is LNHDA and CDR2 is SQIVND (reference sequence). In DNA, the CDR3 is TGTGCCAGTAGCGCCGTGGGGGCGGGCGGGGAGCTGTTTTTT. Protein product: CASSAVGAGGELFF.

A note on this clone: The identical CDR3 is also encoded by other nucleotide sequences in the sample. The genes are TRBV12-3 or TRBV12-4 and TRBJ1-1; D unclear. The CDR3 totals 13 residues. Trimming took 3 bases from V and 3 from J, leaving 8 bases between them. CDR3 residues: CASSFRRDTEAFF. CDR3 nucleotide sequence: TGTGCCAGCAGTTTTCGGAGGGACACTGAAGCTTTCTTT.

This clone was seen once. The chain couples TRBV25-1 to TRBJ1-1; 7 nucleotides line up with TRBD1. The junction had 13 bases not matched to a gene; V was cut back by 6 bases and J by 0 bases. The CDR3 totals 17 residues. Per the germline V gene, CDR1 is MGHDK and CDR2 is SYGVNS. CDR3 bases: TGTGCCAGCAGAGCCCCTCGGACAGGCACTCTGAACACTGAAGCTTTCTTT. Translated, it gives CASRAPRTGTLNTEAFF. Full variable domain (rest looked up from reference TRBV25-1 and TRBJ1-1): EADIYQTPRYLVIGTGKKITLECSQTMGHDKMYWYQQDPGMELHLIHYSYGVNSTEKGDLSSESTVSRIRTEHFPLTLESARPSHTSQYLCASRAPRTGTLNTEAFFGQGTRLTVV.